The sequence of this T cell receptor (beta chain) was determined in a study of control samples from healthy donors and cancer patients. Sequencing was performed with immunoSEQ multiplex PCR; in TCRdb, only in-frame clones are kept and a portion is missing. The sample holds about 110,000 clones, roughly 89% seen once. CDR3 size: 17 residues. V shed 3 bases, J shed 2 bases, and the junction held 9 bases outside the gene matches. Germline CDR1 reads SGHVS; CDR2 reads FNYEAQ. The clonotype comes from a woman aged 50 to 60 in good health. The rearrangement uses TRBV7-6 and TRBJ2-3; 9 bases fit TRBD2. Sample: blood. The CDR3 bases are TGTGCCAGCAGCTTGGTAACTAGCGGGCCTTACACAGATACGCAGTATTTT. Its translation is CASSLVTSGPYTDTQYF.